This TCR beta chain was retrieved from a study of cytomegalovirus exposure and HLA in healthy donors. There are 17 residues in the CDR3. V gave up 0 bases and J gave up 2 bases, with 11 bases separating them. Germline V lookup: CDR1 SGHTA, CDR2 FQGNSA. About this clone itself: Its antigen is as yet unknown.

Study conclusions and caveats: Associated with cytomegalovirus, according to the listing, were approximately 160 TCR beta chains. In vitro confirmation showed three CMV-associated chains to be CMV antigen specific. When analyzed later, a missense DCLRE1C variant was found to be linked to TCR beta V- and J-gene trimming.

Researchers ran the PCR with 60 Vbeta and 13 Jbeta primers. Assay: immunoSEQ multiplex PCR; the TCRdb copy retains only in-frame clones and omits some. The sample has roughly 100,000 clones, around 75% seen once. The chain carries TRBV7-2 and TRBJ1-6; D is perhaps TRBD1 (5 bases). Input material: PBMCs. This clonotype was obtained from a man aged 18 to 29 in good health and CMV-seropositive. CDR3 sequence reads: CASSLAFRDAYNSPLHF. CDR3 bases: TGTGCCAGCAGCTTAGCTTTCAGGGATGCCTATAATTCACCCCTCCACTTT.